Below are 5 T cell receptor beta chains sequenced from a single sample in a study of CD8+ T cells in alopecia areata. In each case, RNA was isolated and then reverse transcribed into cDNA as the sequencing template. Only in-frame clones appear in the TCRdb table, and some are missing; sequencing was by immunoSEQ multiplex PCR. The sample yields over 150,000 clones, more than 50% seen once. The sample was CD8+ T cells sorted from blood. The receptors come from a human donor in good health.

The chain uses TRBV25-1 and TRBJ2-7, with D maybe TRBD1 (5 bases). In germline, CDR1 is MGHDK, CDR2 SYGVNS. This CDR3 region has 12 residues. V lost 5 bases, J lost 3 bases, and 8 bases lay in between. CDR3 nucleotides: TGTGCCAGCAGTTTGGGGCACTACGAGCAGTACTTC. It specifies CASSLGHYEQYF.

The chain recombines TRBV9 with TRBJ2-3; 8 nucleotides align to TRBD2. The J segment lost 4 bases and the V segment lost 0 bases, leaving 10 bases of the junction unmatched. The CDR3 is 17 residues long. Germline CDR1 is SGDLS and CDR2 is YYNGEE. CDR3 bases: TGTGCCAGCAGCGTAGCAGGGACGGGGGGGCCTCCAGATACGCAGTATTTT. The encoded protein is CASSVAGTGGPPDTQYF.

This clone turned up a few times. This specimen includes other DNA sequences encoding the same CDR3. The chain links TRBV5-1 to TRBJ1-5; 10 nucleotides line up with TRBD1. CDR3 length: 14 residues. The ends lost 4 bases at V and 5 bases at J; junction bases unmatched: 3. CDR1 is SGHRS and CDR2 is YFSETQ in the germline V gene. The CDR3 loop reads CASSPGTGDQPQHF. In nucleotides, the CDR3 is TGCGCCAGCAGCCCCGGGACAGGGGATCAGCCCCAGCATTTT.

This clone showed up just a few times. The CDR3 nucleotides read TGCAGCGTGCCAGGACAGGCAAATAACTATGGCTACACCTTC. Translated: CSVPGQANNYGYTF. The V call is TRBV29-1, the J call TRBJ1-2; 7 nucleotides agree with TRBD1. This CDR3 contains 14 residues. The V segment lost 6 bases and the J segment 1 base; nucleotides outside the gene matches: 8. Germline CDR1 SQVTM, CDR2 ANQGSEA.

This clone was detected only a few times. The rearrangement links TRBV12-5 to TRBJ2-1; no definite D call. Trimming cost V 6 bases and J 5 bases, with 2 bases left between them. The V gene's germline CDR1 is LGHNT and CDR2 FRNRAP. The CDR3 sequence is 10 residues long. This chain's CDR3 is CASGNNEQFF. The CDR3 DNA reads as TGTGCTAGTGGGAACAATGAGCAGTTCTTC.